These 32 T cell receptor beta chains came from one sample sequenced in a study of response to subunit inactivated influenza vaccine. TCRdb used MiXCR to reprocess the RT-PCR reads, holding one entry per CDR3 protein. The data contain roughly 650,000 distinct CDR3 sequences, approximately 14% of them singletons. The source was PBMCs from blood, collected 14 to 15 days before vaccination. The receptors stem from a man between 50 and 59 years old who received an inactivated influenza vaccine.

This chain links TRBV20-1 with TRBJ2-1; a possible D gene is TRBD2 (6 bases). V lost 0 bases, J lost 6 bases, and 12 bases lay in between. Germline V gives CDR1 DFQATT, CDR2 SNEGSKA (reference sequence). This CDR3 spans 14 amino acids. This CDR3 is CSARDSRTTNEQFF. As DNA, the CDR3 is TGCAGTGCTAGAGATTCCCGGACTACCAATGAGCAGTTCTTC.

This clonotype was observed at least ten times. The chain couples TRBV12-3 or TRBV12-4 to TRBJ2-3; perhaps TRBD2 as D (5 bases). V was shortened by 5 bases and J by 4 bases, with 10 bases between the two germline ends. There are 13 residues in the CDR3. The CDR3 here is CASSPPGADTQYF. The DNA for the CDR3 is TGTGCCAGCAGTCCCCCCGGGGCAGATACGCAGTATTTT.

The V gene is TRBV2, the J gene TRBJ2-2; D is possibly TRBD1 or TRBD2 (5 bases each). V lost 6 bases and J 6 bases, leaving 8 bases between the germline ends. Looked up from germline, CDR1 is SNHLY and CDR2 is FYNNEI. The CDR3 length is 12 residues. CDR3 sequence reads: CASRQEAGELFF. The CDR3 DNA sequence: TGTGCCAGCAGACAGGAGGCCGGGGAGCTGTTTTTT.

This clonotype came up many times. CDR3 loop: CASSPDGQIQNIQYF. The DNA for the CDR3 is TGTGCCAGCAGTCCGGACGGACAGATTCAAAACATTCAGTACTTC. This rearrangement joins TRBV12-3 or TRBV12-4 to TRBJ2-4; possible D gene TRBD1, 6 bases. CDR3 size: 15 residues. V was cut by 5 bases and J by 5 bases, with 16 bases left in between.

The J gene is TRBJ2-5, the V gene TRBV20-1, with D perhaps being TRBD1 or TRBD2 (5 bases each). Germline V gene sequence: CDR1 DFQATT, CDR2 SNEGSKA (reference sequence). This CDR3 spans 13 amino acids. The ends were cut back, 1 base at V and 0 bases at J, with 6 bases in the middle. The CDR3 spells CSARGGDQETQYF. The DNA for the CDR3 is TGCAGTGCTAGAGGAGGGGACCAAGAGACCCAGTACTTC.

The V gene is TRBV7-9, the J gene TRBJ2-7, with 7 bases fitting TRBD1. CDR1 and CDR2 (germline): SEHNR, FQNEAQ (reference sequence). J lost 2 bases, V lost 7 bases, and 8 bases had no gene match. The CDR3 spans 14 residues. CDR3 DNA: TGTGCCAGCAAAAAACAGGGGTCCCCCTACGAGCAGTACTTC. This codes for CASKKQGSPYEQYF.

This clonotype was detected ten times or more. This chain links TRBV4-3 with TRBJ2-1, with D unclear. Trimming took 0 bases from V and 4 from J, leaving 13 bases between them. This CDR3 contains 16 residues. Germline lookup yields CDR1 LGHNA and CDR2 YSLEER. The CDR3 region is CASSQDMADAYNEQFF. In DNA form, the CDR3 reads TGCGCCAGCAGCCAAGATATGGCGGATGCGTACAATGAGCAGTTCTTC.

V usage is TRBV20-1 and J usage is TRBJ2-1, with 9 bases matching TRBD1. This CDR3 has 18 amino acids. The trim removed 1 base at V and 0 bases at J, leaving 10 bases unmatched. Germline CDR1 is DFQATT and CDR2 is SNEGSKA (reference sequence). The CDR3 is CSARGGVGTGSSYNEQFF. The CDR3 DNA reads TGCAGTGCTAGAGGAGGGGTTGGGACAGGGAGCTCCTACAATGAGCAGTTCTTC.

This clonotype has a handful of counts. CDR3 nucleotides: TGTGCCAGCAGCTTAGACTCAGGCAGCGAAGCTTTCTTT. Amino acids: CASSLDSGSEAFF. V and J are TRBV7-9 and TRBJ1-1; no definite D call. Germline V gene lookup returns CDR1 SEHNR and CDR2 FQNEAQ (reference sequence). CDR3 length equals 13 residues. Trimming removed 1 base from V and 8 bases from J, with 11 bases in between.

The chain is built from TRBV4-2 and TRBJ2-3, with 8 bases aligning to TRBD2. The CDR3 runs 16 residues. Trimming took 1 base from V and 2 from J; bases not matched to a gene: 5. Germline V gene data show CDR1 as LGHNA and CDR2 as YNFKEQ. The CDR3: CASSQGVGRVTDTQYF. CDR3 nucleotides: TGTGCCAGCAGCCAAGGCGTCGGGAGGGTCACAGATACGCAGTATTTT.

J is TRBJ1-1 and V is TRBV7-9, with D unclear. V gave up 3 bases and J gave up 1 base, with 9 bases separating them. The CDR3 spans 14 residues. Germline-derived CDR1 and CDR2 are SEHNR and FQNEAQ (reference sequence). CDR3 nucleotides: TGTGCCAGCAGCTTGATGAGGCAGAACACTGAAGCTTTCTTT. Protein: CASSLMRQNTEAFF. Looking up the rest from reference TRBV7-9 and TRBJ1-1 gives the full variable domain: DTGVSQNPRHKITKRGQNVTFRCDPISEHNRLYWYRQTLGQGPEFLTYFQNEAQLEKSRLLSDRFSAERPKGSFSTLEIQRTEQGDSAMYLCASSLMRQNTEAFFGQGTRLTVV.

The chain employs TRBV28 and TRBJ2-3, with 14 bases fitting TRBD2. The germline gives CDR1 MDHEN, CDR2 SYDVKM. This CDR3 has 18 amino acids. The V segment lost 1 base and the J segment 1 base; nucleotides outside the gene matches: 4. For the CDR3, the DNA is TGTGCCAGCAGTTTATACCCGACTAGCGGGAGGGGCACAGATACGCAGTATTTT. The encoded protein is CASSLYPTSGRGTDTQYF.

The gene calls are TRBV12-3 or TRBV12-4 and TRBJ1-5; no firm D call. V gave up 6 bases and J gave up 4 bases, with 7 bases separating them. There are 12 residues in the CDR3. CDR3 nucleotide sequence: TGTGCCAGCAGGGGTAGAAATCAGCCCCAGCATTTT. This sequence encodes CASRGRNQPQHF.

The V and J genes are TRBV6-1 and TRBJ1-1; D remains ambiguous. In germline, CDR1 is MNHNS, CDR2 SASEGT. V was pared by 2 bases and J by 1 base, with 14 bases between. This CDR3 comprises 16 residues. The CDR3 nucleotides read TGTGCCAGCAGTGAACCCGAGAGGGTGTCGAACACTGAAGCTTTCTTT. Translated: CASSEPERVSNTEAFF.

The chain combines TRBV5-6 with TRBJ2-3, with 12 bases identical to TRBD2. This CDR3 spans 18 amino acids. The germline V gene has CDR1 SGHDT and CDR2 YYEEEE. Losses at the gene ends were 5 bases for V and 0 bases for J; bases not matched to a gene: 10. As DNA, the CDR3 is TGTGCCAGCAGTCTGCCTAGCGGGGGGGGGCGGAGCACAGATACGCAGTATTTT. Protein: CASSLPSGGGRSTDTQYF.

A note on this clonotype: A much more abundant neighbour one base away suggests this may be a read error. The chain is built from TRBV4-2 and TRBJ1-2; 7 nucleotides align to TRBD1. CDR1 and CDR2 from the germline V gene are LGHNA and YNFKEQ. The CDR3 is 13 amino acids. The CDR3: CASSQETGYGYPF. The CDR3, as DNA: TGTGCCAGCAGCCAAGAGACAGGGTATGGCTACCCCTTC.

V and J are TRBV30 and TRBJ1-1; a possible D gene is TRBD1 (5 bases). Germline values: CDR1 GTSNPN, CDR2 SVGIG (reference sequence). CDR3 length: 12 residues. Trimming shortened V by 1 base and J by 6 bases, and 9 bases separated the two germline ends. The CDR3 nucleotides read TGTGCCTGGAGTGGGGGGGGGGCTGAAGCTTTCTTT. This sequence encodes CAWSGGGAEAFF.

This clonotype was found a few times. This chain connects TRBV7-9 to TRBJ1-6, with D perhaps TRBD1 (5 bases). Per germline, CDR1 SEHNR and CDR2 FQNEAQ (reference sequence). This CDR3 has 14 amino acids. V lost 4 bases to trimming and J lost 6 bases, with 10 bases between them. CDR3 in amino acids: CASSWDGLNSPLHF. The CDR3 region has the DNA TGTGCCAGCAGCTGGGACGGACTTAATTCACCCCTCCACTTT.

The V and J genes are TRBV5-1 and TRBJ2-5, with D hard to call. Trimming pared 1 base from V and 4 bases from J, leaving 11 bases between. Germline V gene data show CDR1 as SGHRS and CDR2 as YFSETQ. The CDR3 extends over 14 amino acids. The CDR3 coding sequence is TGCGCCAGCAGCTTGCCTGAGGAACTAGAGACCCAGTACTTC. As protein: CASSLPEELETQYF.

This clonotype was counted many times. The rearrangement joins TRBV12-3 or TRBV12-4 to TRBJ2-1; 9 nucleotides match TRBD1. Trimming removed 7 bases from V and 5 bases from J; junction bases left unmatched: 9. The CDR3 length is 15 residues. The CDR3 is CASTDTGGGHNEQFF. CDR3 coding DNA: TGTGCCAGCACCGACACAGGGGGCGGTCACAATGAGCAGTTCTTC.

The J gene is TRBJ2-1, the V gene TRBV29-1; no clear D. The V end lost 7 bases, the J end lost 5 bases, and 15 bases lay between the germline ends. Germline lookup yields CDR1 SQVTM and CDR2 ANQGSEA. The CDR3 has 13 amino acids. The CDR3 sequence: CSAIQTKNNEQFF. The DNA for the CDR3 is TGCAGCGCCATTCAAACTAAGAACAATGAGCAGTTCTTC.

This clonotype was counted only a few times. The CDR3 sequence: CASRSPPGTEAFF. CDR3 coding DNA: TGTGCCAGTAGGTCCCCCCCGGGGACTGAAGCTTTCTTT. The chain uses TRBV19 and TRBJ1-1; D uncertain. Trimming took 6 bases from V and 5 from J, leaving 13 bases between them. The germline V gene encodes CDR1 LNHDA and CDR2 SQIVND (reference sequence). This CDR3 is built from 13 residues.

This clonotype was seen ten or more times. The chain couples TRBV25-1 to TRBJ2-7, with 9 bases lining up with TRBD1. V dropped 1 base and J dropped 4; count of bases not matched to a gene: 8. CDR1 and CDR2 from the germline V gene are MGHDK and SYGVNS. The CDR3 consists of 16 residues. The CDR3, as DNA: TGTGCCAGCAGTGAATCGCCGGGACAGGGTGGATACGAGCAGTACTTC. It specifies CASSESPGQGGYEQYF.

The V gene is TRBV20-1, the J gene TRBJ1-2; perhaps TRBD1 as D (5 bases). The CDR3 consists of 11 residues. The germline gives CDR1 DFQATT, CDR2 SNEGSKA (reference sequence). The V end was cut by 6 bases, the J end by 8 bases, with 13 bases between. As DNA, the CDR3 is TGCAGTGCCCCAATGGGGACCGGCTACACCTTC. Translation: CSAPMGTGYTF.

The table lists this clonotype with many counts. The chain combines TRBV20-1 with TRBJ2-1, with D tentatively TRBD1 (5 bases). Germline lookup yields CDR1 DFQATT and CDR2 SNEGSKA (reference sequence). Trimming took 5 bases from V and 0 from J, leaving 8 bases between them. The CDR3 totals 13 residues. CDR3 region: CSARQSSYNEQFF. CDR3 DNA: TGCAGTGCTCGACAGAGCTCCTACAATGAGCAGTTCTTC.

In the case of this clonotype: This may be a read error, as it is one base from a much larger clone. DNA for the CDR3: TGTGCCAGCAGCCGGACAGGGGAAACTGAAGCTTTCTTT. Protein product: CASSRTGETEAFF. The chain joins TRBV7-3 to TRBJ1-1; 9 bases agree with TRBD1. The CDR3 is 13 amino acids. Trimming removed 5 bases from V and 5 bases from J; junction bases left unmatched: 3. Germline assignment: CDR1 SGHTA and CDR2 FQGTGA.

This clonotype was picked up many times. The chain couples TRBV28 to TRBJ2-2; a possible D gene is TRBD1 (6 bases). V lost 10 bases, J lost 1 base, and 10 bases lay in between. This CDR3 is 13 amino acids long. In germline, CDR1 is MDHEN, CDR2 SYDVKM. The CDR3 coding sequence is TGTGCCATCTCACAGGGGAACACCGGGGAGCTGTTTTTT. This encodes CAISQGNTGELFF. The full variable domain, in which reference TRBV28 and TRBJ2-2 provide the parts outside the CDR3, is DVKVTQSSRYLVKRTGEKVFLECVQDMDHENMFWYRQDPGLGLRLIYFSYDVKMKEKGDIPEGYSVSREKKERFSLILESASTNQTSMYLCAISQGNTGELFFGEGSRLTVL.

In this sample, this clonotype turned up many times. The chain recombines TRBV20-1 with TRBJ2-1; TRBD2 matches 9 bases. The germline gives CDR1 DFQATT, CDR2 SNEGSKA (reference sequence). With V trimmed by 3 bases and J by 9 bases, 12 bases remained unmatched. This CDR3 contains 15 residues. Written as DNA, the CDR3 is TGCAGTGCTAGTCACTCTCGAGCGGGAGGAGGTGAGCAGTTCTTC. Its translation: CSASHSRAGGGEQFF.

The gene calls are TRBV6-2 or TRBV6-3 and TRBJ1-5, with D unclear. Germline lookup yields CDR1 MNHEY and CDR2 SVGEGT. The CDR3 consists of 12 residues. V was trimmed by 8 bases and J by 6 bases, leaving 11 bases between them. CDR3 region: CASSSTVQPQHF. As DNA, the CDR3 is TGTGCCAGCTCCTCGACCGTTCAGCCCCAGCATTTT.

This clonotype was seen at least ten times. The V and J genes are TRBV4-2 and TRBJ2-2; D call uncertain. The CDR3 length is 16 residues. Germline CDR1 LGHNA, CDR2 YNFKEQ. V was shortened by 0 bases and J by 7 bases, with 15 bases between the two germline ends. CDR3: CASSQDLARIDGELFF. DNA of the CDR3: TGTGCCAGCAGCCAAGATTTGGCCAGGATTGACGGGGAGCTGTTTTTT.

This clonotype was seen a handful of times. As DNA, the CDR3 is TGTGCCAGCAGCTCAGGGTTTGAGGGTGAAGCTTTCTTT. Translation gives CASSSGFEGEAFF. V gene TRBV7-9 combines with J gene TRBJ1-1, with D possibly matching TRBD1 (5 bases). Per germline, CDR1 SEHNR and CDR2 FQNEAQ (reference sequence). This CDR3 is built from 13 residues. The V and J ends lost 4 bases and 7 bases respectively, with 13 bases between them.

This chain uses TRBV18 with TRBJ2-3; 9 positions agree with TRBD1. J lost 7 bases, V lost 3 bases, and 8 bases had no gene match. CDR1 and CDR2 (germline): KGHSH, LQKENI. The CDR3 spans 15 residues. The DNA of the CDR3 is TGTGCCAGCTCACCGGGACAGGGCCTCAGTTATACGCAGTATTTT. This codes for CASSPGQGLSYTQYF.